Described below is a single T cell receptor beta chain sequence and its context. Original handling: It was from reference gene primer amplification that nucleated cell counts were estimated. The data were produced by immunoSEQ multiplex PCR, yet TCRdb's version contains in-frame clones alone and is incomplete. V and J calls and clone size are as listed in that table; D and trimming were resolved from the DNA. The data hold over 250,000 clones, with 85% to 90% observed a single time. This specimen belongs to a study of blood T cell repertoires in COVID-19. Study-level information: Donors in the United States, Italy and Spain gave samples during acute or convalescent COVID-19. PBMCs, B-cell-depleted T cells, or T cells were the source of the cDNA or gDNA that made up the material.

The V gene lost 0 bases and the J gene lost 3 bases, with 10 bases spanning the gap. The germline CDR1 and CDR2 sequences are SGHNT and YYREEE (reference sequence). The CDR3 consists of 15 residues. The chain recombines TRBV5-4 with TRBJ1-3; D call uncertain. This TCR was recovered from a woman aged 40-49 years who had recovered from COVID-19. The sequencing sample was made of peripheral blood. The CDR3 here is CASSLDGQGGNTIYF. CDR3 bases: TGTGCCAGCAGCTTGGATGGGCAAGGTGGAAACACCATATATTTT.